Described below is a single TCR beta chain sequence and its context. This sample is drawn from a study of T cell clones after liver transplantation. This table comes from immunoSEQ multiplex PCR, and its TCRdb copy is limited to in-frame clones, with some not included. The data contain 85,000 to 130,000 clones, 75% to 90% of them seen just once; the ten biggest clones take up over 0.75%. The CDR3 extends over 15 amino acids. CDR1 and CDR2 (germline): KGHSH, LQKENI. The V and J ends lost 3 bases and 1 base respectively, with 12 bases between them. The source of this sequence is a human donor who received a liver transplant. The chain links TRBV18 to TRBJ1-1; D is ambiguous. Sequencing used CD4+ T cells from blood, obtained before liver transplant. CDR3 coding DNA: TGTGCCAGCTCACCCCAAAGGCCAGGGAACACTGAAGCTTTCTTT. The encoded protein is CASSPQRPGNTEAFF.